One T cell receptor beta chain is described in this entry. From germline, CDR1 is SGHDT and CDR2 YYEEEE. This CDR3 is 20 amino acids long. Germline trimming cut 4 bases from V and 0 bases from J; bases unmatched to any gene: 20. This sample is part of a study of T-cell reconstitution after alpha-beta-depleted transplantation in children. Unique molecular identifiers tagged the TCRbeta library. MiXCR, applied by TCRdb to the PCR reads, yields one record per CDR3 protein. This table holds around 78,000 distinct CDR3 sequences, around 6.6% found once. This chain links TRBV5-6 with TRBJ1-1; 8 nucleotides agree with TRBD1. This receptor was identified in a human donor who donated a stem cell graft to a child with acute lymphoblastic leukemia. The sample in question was PBMCs from the stem cell graft donor, obtained from the stem cell graft. The chain's CDR3 is CASSQDPSGQVTVMNTEAFF. In DNA form, the CDR3 reads TGTGCCAGCAGCCAGGACCCATCGGGACAGGTCACAGTGATGAACACTGAAGCTTTCTTT.